The source of this T cell receptor (beta chain) is a study of T cells in Graves' hyperthyroidism and ophthalmopathy. TCR beta CDR3 regions were amplified from RNA. When the TCR CDR3 underwent first-round RT-PCR, the HTBI primer set was used. TCRdb re-derived calls from the multiplex PCR reads in MiXCR, one entry per CDR3 protein. This table has 550,000 to 700,000 distinct CDR3 sequences, 40% to 55% appearing once. Study-wide results and caveats: From stable hyperthyroidism, ophthalmopathy was set apart by a 13 V-J model.

The V segment lost 6 bases and the J segment 1 base; nucleotides outside the gene matches: 2. CDR1 and CDR2 from the germline V gene are ENHRY and SYGVKD. The CDR3 consists of 14 residues. Patients were excluded for uncontrolled infection, other autoimmune disease, pregnancy or lactation. To note about this clonotype: The antigen is undetermined.

This TCR was sampled from an adult woman with Graves' disease, either hyperthyroidism or ophthalmopathy (not recorded which). Input material: peripheral blood or thyroid tissue (not recorded which). This chain joins TRBV10-3 and TRBJ2-7; 11 bases align to TRBD1. The CDR3 sequence is CAIRDRGLSYEQYF. CDR3 sequence (DNA): TGTGCCATCAGGGACAGGGGGCTATCCTACGAGCAGTACTTC.